What follows is one T cell receptor (beta chain) and its context. The antigen remains unidentified. This entry is derived from a study of shared clonotypes between healthy human individuals. Looking at the study overall: The plates for each donor numbered three CD4 naive, three CD4 memory, two CD8 naive and one CD8 memory.

Points from the study as a whole: A generally larger estimated richness was seen in naive subsets than in memory subsets.

CD45RO negativity and positive selection for CCR7 defined naive CD8 cells, a population that excluded terminally differentiated effector memory CD45RA+ cells. All participating donors were Caucasian adults from Nashville, Tennessee. Repertoires were generated with immunoSEQ multiplex PCR, while TCRdb's copy carries only in-frame clones and drops some. The sample carries hundreds of thousands of clones, approximately 95% recorded once. The clonotype originates from a woman in her twenties or thirties in good health. Source material: naive CD8+ T cells sorted from blood.

CDR3 coding DNA: TGTGCCAGCCGACAGCTGAACACTGAAGCTTTCTTT. Protein product: CASRQLNTEAFF. The rearrangement links TRBV2 to TRBJ1-1, with D tentatively TRBD1 (5 bases). CDR1 is SNHLY, CDR2 FYNNEI, per germline. The CDR3 loop spans 12 amino acids. V shed 8 bases and J shed 0 bases, with 7 bases lying between them.